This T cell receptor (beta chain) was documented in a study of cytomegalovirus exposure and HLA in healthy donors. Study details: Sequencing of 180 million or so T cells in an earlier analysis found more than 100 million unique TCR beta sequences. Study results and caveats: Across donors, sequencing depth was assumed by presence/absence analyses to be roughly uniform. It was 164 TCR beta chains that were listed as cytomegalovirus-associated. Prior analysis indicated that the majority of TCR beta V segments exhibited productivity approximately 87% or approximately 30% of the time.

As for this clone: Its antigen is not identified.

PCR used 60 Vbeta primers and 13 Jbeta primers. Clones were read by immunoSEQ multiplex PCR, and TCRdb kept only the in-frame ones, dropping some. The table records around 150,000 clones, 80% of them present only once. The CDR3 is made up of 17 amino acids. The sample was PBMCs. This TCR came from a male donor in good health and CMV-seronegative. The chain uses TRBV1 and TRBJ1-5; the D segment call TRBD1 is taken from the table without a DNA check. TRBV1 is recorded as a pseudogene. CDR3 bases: TGCACCAGCAGCGCTGCCCGGGACAGGGGGCATGGTCAGCCCCAGCATTTT. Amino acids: CTSSAARDRGHGQPQHF.